The 32 T cell receptor beta chains in this list originate from one sample, sequenced in a study of blood T cell repertoires in COVID-19. Repertoires were generated with immunoSEQ multiplex PCR, while TCRdb's copy carries only in-frame clones and drops some. The sample has 46,000 or so clones; roughly 86% are singletons. The source material was peripheral blood. These receptors originate from a man between 60 and 75 years old with active or convalescent COVID-19.

The J gene is TRBJ1-1, the V gene TRBV7-2; D not resolved. This CDR3 comprises 13 residues. Germline-derived CDR1 and CDR2 are SGHTA and FQGNSA. The germline V and J ends were trimmed by 3 bases and 0 bases, with 5 bases remaining between them. CDR3 amino acids: CASSLAMNTEAFF. The DNA for the CDR3 is TGTGCCAGCAGCTTGGCAATGAACACTGAAGCTTTCTTT.

The V and J genes are TRBV3-1 (or the pseudogene TRBV3-2) and TRBJ2-7; 8 bases agree with TRBD1. CDR3 length: 16 residues. Germline values: CDR1 LGHDT, CDR2 YNNKEL (reference sequence). V lost 5 bases, J lost 4 bases, and 13 bases stayed unmatched. The CDR3 DNA is TGTGCCAGCAGCGGATCCGAGGGGACAGGTCTATACGAGCAGTACTTC. The encoded protein is CASSGSEGTGLYEQYF.

This clone was detected only a few times. This sample also contains other DNA sequences that code for the same CDR3. The chain recombines TRBV12-3 or TRBV12-4 with TRBJ2-5, with D uncertain. CDR3 length: 13 amino acids. V gave up 3 bases and J gave up 2 bases, with 7 bases separating them. In DNA, the CDR3 is TGTGCCAGCAGTTTCGGGTTACAAGAGACCCAGTACTTC. Translating it yields CASSFGLQETQYF.

CDR3 nucleotide sequence: TGTGCCAGCAGCCAAGATGGACGGACAGGGGGCGGTGGCTACACCTTC. This encodes CASSQDGRTGGGGYTF. This chain uses TRBV14 with TRBJ1-2; 11 bases agree with TRBD1. Looked up from germline, CDR1 is SGHDN and CDR2 is FVKESK. With V trimmed by 0 bases and J by 7 bases, 7 bases remained unmatched. The CDR3 length is 16 residues.

This chain links TRBV2 with TRBJ1-5; possible D gene TRBD1, 5 bases. The CDR3 loop spans 16 amino acids. Trimming took off 1 base at V and 0 bases at J, with 10 bases between the two ends. CDR1 SNHLY and CDR2 FYNNEI come from the germline V gene. The CDR3 spells CASSEDRSYSNQPQHF. CDR3 coding DNA: TGTGCCAGCAGTGAAGACAGGAGCTATAGCAATCAGCCCCAGCATTTT. The full variable domain, completed using reference TRBV2 and TRBJ1-5, is EPEVTQTPSHQVTQMGQEVILRCVPISNHLYFYWYRQILGQKVEFLVSFYNNEISEKSEIFDDQFSVERPDGSNFTLKIRSTKLEDSAMYFCASSEDRSYSNQPQHFGDGTRLSIL.

This clone appeared once. The V gene is TRBV29-1, the J gene TRBJ2-7; possibly TRBD1 for D (6 bases). There are 13 residues in the CDR3. The germline V and J ends were trimmed by 4 bases and 0 bases, with 10 bases remaining between them. The germline V gene has CDR1 SQVTM and CDR2 ANQGSEA. The CDR3 nucleotides read TGCAGCGTTGCAAGACAGGACTCCTACGAGCAGTACTTC. Translated, it gives CSVARQDSYEQYF.

The chain employs TRBV18 and TRBJ1-1, with TRBD1 matching 7 bases. This CDR3 has 12 residues. Germline CDR1 KGHSH, CDR2 LQKENI. Trimming removed 5 bases from V and 11 bases from J; junction bases left unmatched: 8. For the CDR3, the DNA is TGTGCCAGCTCAGACAGGGAATCGAGGGCTTTCTTT. It yields the protein CASSDRESRAFF.

Here the CDR3 reads CASSIEGPYGYTF. The CDR3 bases are TGTGCCAGTAGTATCGAGGGTCCCTATGGCTACACCTTC. The rearrangement uses TRBV19 and TRBJ1-2; D gene ambiguous. V shed 3 bases and J shed 4 bases, with 9 bases lying between them. The germline gives CDR1 LNHDA, CDR2 SQIVND (reference sequence). The CDR3 contains 13 residues.

The genes are TRBV6-5 and TRBJ2-1, with a weak D call TRBD2 (6 bases). The germline gives CDR1 MNHEY, CDR2 SVGAGI. Trimming removed 8 bases at V and 0 bases at J, with 14 bases between. The CDR3 consists of 15 residues. The CDR3 bases are TGTGCCAGCTCCCCAGGCGGGAACTCCTACAATGAGCAGTTCTTC. The encoded protein is CASSPGGNSYNEQFF.

V gene TRBV12-3 or TRBV12-4 combines with J gene TRBJ2-7, with D hard to call. V lost 3 bases, J lost 7 bases, and 13 bases lay in between. The CDR3 totals 13 residues. In DNA form, the CDR3 reads TGTGCCAGCAGTTTCGCAGGTCCGTCGGAGCAGTACTTC. This gives the protein CASSFAGPSEQYF.

The chain is built from TRBV7-2 and TRBJ2-5; 7 bases are shared with TRBD2. Germline CDR1 is SGHTA and CDR2 is FQGNSA. Trimming took 1 base from V and 3 from J; bases not matched to a gene: 8. CDR3 length: 16 amino acids. The DNA of the CDR3 is TGTGCCAGCAGCTTAGGGCTGGGGGGGGGAAAAGAGACCCAGTACTTC. This codes for CASSLGLGGGKETQYF.

This clone was counted a few times. As DNA, the CDR3 is TGTGCCAGCACCGAGCGGCCTTTCTATAATTCACCCCTCCACTTT. This translates into CASTERPFYNSPLHF. The V and J genes are TRBV2 and TRBJ1-6; D not certain. Trimming pared 7 bases from V and 3 bases from J, leaving 13 bases between. The CDR3 length is 15 residues. Germline CDR1 and CDR2: SNHLY and FYNNEI.

V is TRBV28 and J is TRBJ1-1; 7 bases map to TRBD1. Trimming cost V 10 bases and J 0 bases; bases outside gene matches: 8. Germline-derived CDR1 and CDR2 are MDHEN and SYDVKM. The CDR3 has 14 residues. The CDR3 protein is CATWDRGLNTEAFF. The CDR3 DNA is TGTGCCACCTGGGACAGAGGTTTGAACACTGAAGCTTTCTTT.

V is TRBV9 and J is TRBJ1-2; tentatively, D is TRBD1 (5 bases). V lost 3 bases and J lost 8, with 11 bases in between. This CDR3 comprises 12 residues. Germline CDR1 is SGDLS and CDR2 is YYNGEE. This chain's CDR3 is CASSAGAVGYTF. The CDR3 region has the DNA TGTGCCAGCAGCGCTGGGGCCGTCGGCTACACCTTC.

Relative to its sample, this clone is large (0.1 to 1%). This chain connects TRBV4-3 to TRBJ2-7; D is unclear. CDR3 size: 14 residues. The V and J ends lost 4 bases and 1 base respectively, with 11 bases between them. CDR1 and CDR2 (germline): LGHNA, YSLEER. For the CDR3, the DNA is TGCGCCAGCAGCCTGCTTCCCGGGTCCTACGAGCAGTACTTC. Translating it yields CASSLLPGSYEQYF.

The chain employs TRBV7-3 and TRBJ2-2; D call uncertain. Trimming took 5 bases from V and 2 from J, leaving 12 bases between them. CDR3 size: 15 residues. From germline, CDR1 is SGHTA and CDR2 FQGTGA. The CDR3 loop is CASSPTDGNTGELFF. Written as DNA, the CDR3 is TGTGCCAGCAGCCCAACAGACGGCAACACCGGGGAGCTGTTTTTT.

CDR3 residues: CASREWGVLNTEAFF. CDR3 nucleotide sequence: TGTGCCAGCAGGGAATGGGGAGTCCTGAACACTGAAGCTTTCTTT. V usage is TRBV2 and J usage is TRBJ1-1; D is undetermined. The germline gives CDR1 SNHLY, CDR2 FYNNEI. Trimming pared 6 bases from V and 0 bases from J, leaving 14 bases between. There are 15 residues in the CDR3.

This rearrangement joins TRBV4-2 to TRBJ1-5; D might be TRBD1 (6 bases). CDR1 is LGHNA and CDR2 is YNFKEQ in the germline V gene. With 3 bases removed from V and 3 bases from J, the gap between germline ends came to 18 bases. The CDR3 extends over 17 amino acids. CDR3 sequence reads: CASSHATGERANQPQHF. The CDR3 DNA reads as TGTGCCAGCAGCCACGCGACAGGTGAGAGGGCCAATCAGCCCCAGCATTTT.

This clone came up a few times. The chain has TRBV2 and TRBJ1-5; perhaps TRBD1 as D (5 bases). CDR1 and CDR2 (germline): SNHLY, FYNNEI. V was clipped by 8 bases and J by 3 bases, with 11 bases between them. The CDR3 totals 13 residues. DNA for the CDR3: TGTGCCAGCGGCAGGGATAACAATCAGCCCCAGCATTTT. Translation: CASGRDNNQPQHF.

V is TRBV3-1 (or the pseudogene TRBV3-2) and J is TRBJ2-2; D remains ambiguous. Trimming took 7 bases from V and 7 from J, leaving 7 bases between them. CDR3 size: 11 residues. Looked up from germline, CDR1 is LGHDT and CDR2 is YNNKEL (reference sequence). CDR3 DNA sequence: TGTGCCAGCATCTCGGGCGGGGAGCTGTTTTTT. Its translation: CASISGGELFF.

The chain carries TRBV9 and TRBJ1-1; D might be TRBD1 (6 bases). This CDR3 is 16 amino acids long. V lost 0 bases and J 1 base, leaving 13 bases between the germline ends. Per the germline V gene, CDR1 is SGDLS and CDR2 is YYNGEE. The CDR3: CASSVGPGQPNTEAFF. The CDR3 DNA reads as TGTGCCAGCAGCGTAGGCCCGGGACAACCGAACACTGAAGCTTTCTTT.

This chain links TRBV25-1 with TRBJ2-1, with 9 bases that match TRBD2. The CDR3 has 16 amino acids. CDR1 and CDR2 (germline): MGHDK, SYGVNS. The ends lost 2 bases at V and 7 bases at J; junction bases unmatched: 9. The CDR3 DNA is TGTGCCAGCAGTGAACTGCGGGGGGGCAGGGTAAATGAGCAGTTCTTC. Protein product: CASSELRGGRVNEQFF.

For the CDR3, the DNA is TGTGCCAGCTCACCTATGACAGTTTCAACTAATGAAAAACTGTTTTTT. Translating gives CASSPMTVSTNEKLFF. The chain links TRBV18 to TRBJ1-4, with a weak D call TRBD1 (5 bases). Trimming removed 3 bases at V and 0 bases at J, with 11 bases between. CDR3 length: 16 amino acids. Germline-derived CDR1 and CDR2 are KGHSH and LQKENI.

This chain joins TRBV5-4 and TRBJ1-1; D call uncertain. V was pared by 0 bases and J by 3 bases, with 12 bases between. Germline V CDR1 and CDR2: SGHNT, YYREEE (reference sequence). The CDR3 is made up of 15 amino acids. The CDR3 loop is CASSLEAARDTEAFF. CDR3 bases: TGTGCCAGCAGCTTGGAAGCGGCGCGCGACACTGAAGCTTTCTTT.

The V call is TRBV7-3, the J call TRBJ1-1; D remains unclear. V was clipped by 4 bases and J by 1 base, with 10 bases between them. CDR1 is SGHTA and CDR2 is FQGTGA in the germline V gene. The CDR3 is made up of 14 amino acids. In DNA form, the CDR3 reads TGTGCCAGCAGCTACCTGGCCGAGAACACTGAAGCTTTCTTT. The encoded protein is CASSYLAENTEAFF.

The chain recombines TRBV28 with TRBJ1-3; the D gene is possibly TRBD1 (6 bases). V lost 5 bases and J lost 0, with 14 bases in between. The CDR3 contains 16 residues. Germline V gene sequence: CDR1 MDHEN, CDR2 SYDVKM. CDR3 region: CASSRAGEFSGNTIYF. CDR3 nucleotides: TGTGCCAGCAGTCGGGCAGGGGAATTCTCTGGAAACACCATATATTTT.

This clone was found once. The chain uses TRBV2 and TRBJ1-1; D ambiguous. The germline CDR1 and CDR2 sequences are SNHLY and FYNNEI. This CDR3 is built from 12 residues. V was cut by 7 bases and J by 1 base, with 7 bases left in between. CDR3 loop: CASTAPNTEAFF. In nucleotides, the CDR3 is TGTGCCAGCACAGCGCCGAACACTGAAGCTTTCTTT.

This clone was recorded many times. The gene calls are TRBV4-2 and TRBJ2-5, with D possibly TRBD1 on 5 matching bases. This CDR3 has 14 amino acids. Per germline, CDR1 LGHNA and CDR2 YNFKEQ. The ends were cut back, 3 bases at V and 2 bases at J, with 10 bases in the middle. In nucleotides, the CDR3 is TGTGCCAGCAGCCAGGGGCAGCTACAAGAGACCCAGTACTTC. This translates into CASSQGQLQETQYF.

The genes are TRBV27 and TRBJ1-5; D not resolved. This CDR3 spans 13 amino acids. Trimming stripped 1 base from V and 6 bases from J, with 7 bases between. The germline V gene has CDR1 MNHEY and CDR2 SMNVEV (reference sequence). The CDR3 DNA is TGTGCCAGCAGTTTATTTCTCGGTCAGCCCCAGCATTTT. Residues: CASSLFLGQPQHF.

The J gene is TRBJ2-5, the V gene TRBV10-1; 9 bases are a match to TRBD1. Unmatched junction bases numbered 10, after V lost 6 bases and J lost 5 bases. CDR1 and CDR2 (germline): WNHNN, SYGVQD (reference sequence). The CDR3 runs 15 residues. This CDR3 is CASRSSNRGRETQYF. CDR3 nucleotide sequence: TGCGCCAGCAGATCCTCCAACAGGGGGCGGGAGACCCAGTACTTC.

The V gene is TRBV3-1 (or the pseudogene TRBV3-2), the J gene TRBJ1-5, with TRBD1 identical over 7 bases. Trimming took 1 base from V and 6 from J; bases not matched to a gene: 6. Germline V gene sequence: CDR1 LGHDT, CDR2 YNNKEL (reference sequence). The CDR3 is made up of 15 amino acids. The CDR3 coding sequence is TGTGCCAGCAGCCAAGGACAGGGTTACGGTCAGCCCCAGCATTTT. Translation gives CASSQGQGYGQPQHF.

The chain employs TRBV5-1 and TRBJ2-2, with D hard to call. This CDR3 contains 12 residues. Germline CDR1 reads SGHRS; CDR2 reads YFSETQ. Trimming left V 1 base short and J 6 bases short, with 4 bases between. The CDR3 here is CASSLSPGELFF. CDR3 bases: TGCGCCAGCAGCTTGAGCCCCGGGGAGCTGTTTTTT.